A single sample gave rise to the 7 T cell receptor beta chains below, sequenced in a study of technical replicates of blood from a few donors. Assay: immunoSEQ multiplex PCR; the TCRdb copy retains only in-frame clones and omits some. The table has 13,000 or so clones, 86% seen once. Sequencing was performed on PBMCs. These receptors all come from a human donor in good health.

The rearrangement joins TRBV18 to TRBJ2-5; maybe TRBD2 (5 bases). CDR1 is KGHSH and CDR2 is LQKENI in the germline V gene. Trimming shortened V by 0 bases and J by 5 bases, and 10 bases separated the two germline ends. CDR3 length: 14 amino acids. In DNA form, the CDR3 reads TGTGCCAGCTCACCACCGTCGGGGAGCGAGACCCAGTACTTC. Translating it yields CASSPPSGSETQYF. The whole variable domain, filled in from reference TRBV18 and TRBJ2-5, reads NAGVMQNPRHLVRRRGQEARLRCSPMKGHSHVYWYRQLPEEGLKFMVYLQKENIIDESGMPKERFSAEFPKEGPSILRIQQVVRGDSAAYFCASSPPSGSETQYFGPGTRLLVL.

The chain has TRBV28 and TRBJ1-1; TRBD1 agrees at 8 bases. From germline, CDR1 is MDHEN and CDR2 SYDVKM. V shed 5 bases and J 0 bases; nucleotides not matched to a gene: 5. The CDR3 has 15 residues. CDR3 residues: CASSTGGGMNTEAFF. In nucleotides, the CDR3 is TGTGCCAGCAGTACAGGGGGAGGGATGAACACTGAAGCTTTCTTT.

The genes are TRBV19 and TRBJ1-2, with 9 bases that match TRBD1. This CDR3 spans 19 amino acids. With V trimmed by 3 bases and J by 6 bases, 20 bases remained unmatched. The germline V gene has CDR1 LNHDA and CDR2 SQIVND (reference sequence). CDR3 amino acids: CASSIRGKGQGFITDGYTF. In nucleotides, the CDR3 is TGTGCCAGTAGTATCCGAGGGAAGGGACAGGGTTTCATCACAGATGGCTACACCTTC.

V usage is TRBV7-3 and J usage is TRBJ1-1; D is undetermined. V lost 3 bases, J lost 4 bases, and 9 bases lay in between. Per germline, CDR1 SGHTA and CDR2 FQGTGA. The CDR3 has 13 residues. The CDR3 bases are TGTGCCAGCAGCTTTAGCGAAGCCACTGAAGCTTTCTTT. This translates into CASSFSEATEAFF.

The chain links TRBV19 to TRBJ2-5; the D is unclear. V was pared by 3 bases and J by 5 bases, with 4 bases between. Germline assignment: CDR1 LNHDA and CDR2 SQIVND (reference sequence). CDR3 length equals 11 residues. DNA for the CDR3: TGTGCCAGTAGTATCTCGGAGACCCAGTACTTC. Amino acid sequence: CASSISETQYF.

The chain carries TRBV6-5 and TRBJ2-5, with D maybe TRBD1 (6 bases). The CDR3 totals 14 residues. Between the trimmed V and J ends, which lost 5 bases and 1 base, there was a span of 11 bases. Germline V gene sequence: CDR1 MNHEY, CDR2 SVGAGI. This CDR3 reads CASSTHRVQETQYF. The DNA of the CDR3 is TGTGCCAGCAGTACTCACAGGGTCCAAGAGACCCAGTACTTC.

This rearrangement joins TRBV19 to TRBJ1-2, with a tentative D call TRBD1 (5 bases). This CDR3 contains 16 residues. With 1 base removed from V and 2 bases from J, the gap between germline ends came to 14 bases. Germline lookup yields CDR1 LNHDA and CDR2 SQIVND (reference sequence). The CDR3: CASSIAPRGSNYGYTF. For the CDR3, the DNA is TGTGCCAGTAGTATAGCCCCGCGGGGGTCGAACTATGGCTACACCTTC.